This T cell receptor (beta chain) was profiled in a study of spatial heterogeneity in lung cancer. TCRdb analysed the 5' RACE reads with MiXCR anew, one entry per CDR3 protein. Among approximately 93,000 distinct CDR3 sequences listed, just under 20% were seen once. The time point denotes: blood at routine non-recurrence follow-up after resection. CDR3 length: 11 residues. Per germline, CDR1 DFQATT and CDR2 SNEGSKA (reference sequence). The V end was cut by 3 bases, the J end by 3 bases, with 6 bases between. This chain joins TRBV20-1 and TRBJ2-7, with D hard to call. The sequence derives from a male donor with early-stage non-small cell lung cancer. This specimen was PBMCs, taken at follow-up. CDR3 region: CSARVNYEQYF. DNA for the CDR3: TGCAGTGCTAGGGTCAACTACGAGCAGTACTTC.